This entry describes one T cell receptor (beta chain). Its antigen is as yet unknown. Data came from immunoSEQ multiplex PCR; TCRdb stores just in-frame clones and leaves some out. There are more than 85,000 clones in the sample; more than 80% occur only once, and around 1.6% lies in the top ten. This entry is derived from a study of OX40 agonist ivuxolimab in advanced cancers. Study-level background: Patients received ivuxolimab, an intravenous treatment, every 2 weeks at 0.01 to 10 mg/kg. Partial responses were achieved by three patients, one with hepatocellular carcinoma and two with cutaneous melanoma. Broader study findings: Doses of 0.1 to 3.0 mg/kg were accompanied by clonal expansion of CD4+ and CD8+ blood T cells by week 6.

On cycle 4 day 1 and cycle 7 day 1, as well as at baseline, blood was sampled. The germline V gene encodes CDR1 SNHLY and CDR2 FYNNEI. The V and J ends lost 7 bases and 4 bases, in that order; junction bases with no gene match: 6. The CDR3 sequence is 14 residues long. The sequence was obtained from an adult with an advanced solid tumor such as melanoma, head and neck, liver or kidney cancer. V gene TRBV2 combines with J gene TRBJ2-2, with 7 bases aligning to TRBD1. The material was CD4+ or CD8+ T cells sorted from blood, obtained in a trial of the OX40 agonist ivuxolimab. The CDR3, as DNA: TGTGCCAGCAACCCAGGGGGTGTCACCGGGGAGCTGTTTTTT. Its translation is CASNPGGVTGELFF.